The TCR beta chain described here comes from a study of blood T cell repertoires in COVID-19. Study at large: Both acute and convalescent COVID-19 samples were obtained from the United States, Italy and Spain. PBMCs, B-cell-depleted T cells, or T cells provided the cDNA or gDNA that made up the material.

The ends lost 6 bases at V and 8 bases at J; junction bases unmatched: 11. Per germline, CDR1 PRHDT and CDR2 FYEKMQ (reference sequence). The CDR3 is 15 amino acids. In the original processing: Reference gene primers were amplified, and this amplification served to estimate nucleated cell counts. Generated by immunoSEQ multiplex PCR, the TCRdb table keeps only in-frame clones and is missing some. Clone size and V and J calls were adopted from that table, with D and trimming inferred from the DNA. Of about 27,000 clones listed, 65% to 90% are singletons. The chain recombines TRBV13 with TRBJ2-1, with 9 bases matching TRBD1. Sequenced: peripheral blood. The receptor's source is a man between 65 and 85 years old with active COVID-19. CDR3 sequence: CASSFRDRESDEQFF. In DNA form, the CDR3 reads TGTGCCAGCAGTTTCCGGGACAGGGAGTCAGATGAGCAGTTCTTC.